The 31 T cell receptor beta chains below come from one sample, sequenced in a study of post-analysis software for immune sequencing data. Unique molecular identifiers featured in each of the TCR beta cDNA libraries. TCRdb independently ran MiXCR on the PCR reads; one entry per CDR3 protein. Among about 160,000 distinct CDR3 sequences listed, about 37% were seen once. The sample here was blood, taken after autologous hematopoietic stem cell transplantation. Receptor source: a girl aged 5-17 years with multiple sclerosis.

The chain recombines TRBV30 with TRBJ2-1; D is ambiguous. The CDR3 covers 13 residues. Germline V gene data show CDR1 as GTSNPN and CDR2 as SVGIG (reference sequence). V lost 5 bases and J lost 3, with 11 bases in between. The CDR3 loop is CAWDPVLYNEQFF. CDR3 bases: TGTGCCTGGGACCCCGTACTCTACAATGAGCAGTTCTTC. The variable domain in full, completed from reference TRBV30 and TRBJ2-1, reads SQTIHQWPATLVQPVGSPLSLECTVEGTSNPNLYWYRQAAGRGLQLLFYSVGIGQISSEVPQNLSASRPQDRQFILSSKKLLLSDSGFYLCAWDPVLYNEQFFGPGTRLTVL.

Note on this clonotype: Compared with germline, one end of the junction differs, possibly owing to a read error. The chain recombines TRBV7-2 with TRBJ1-6; maybe TRBD1 (5 bases). The CDR3 consists of 12 residues. Germline-derived CDR1 and CDR2 are SGHTA and FQGNSA. CDR3 bases: TGTGTCAGCAGCTCCACTTGGGGGGAACTCCACTTT. Translating gives CVSSSTWGELHF. Based on the CDR3 plus reference TRBV7-2 and TRBJ1-6, the full variable domain is GAGVSQSPSNKVTEKGKDVELRCDPISGHTALYWYRQSLGQGLEFLIYFQGNSAPDKSGLPSDRFSAERTGGSVSTLTIQRTQQEDSAVYLCVSSSTWGELHFGNGTRLTVT.

This clonotype turned up a few times. The chain uses TRBV13 and TRBJ2-3; no definite D call. CDR3 length equals 16 residues. The V gene lost 6 bases and the J gene lost 2 bases, with 18 bases spanning the gap. Germline V gene sequence: CDR1 PRHDT, CDR2 FYEKMQ (reference sequence). Here the CDR3 reads CASSRYPDGPTDTQYF. CDR3 sequence (DNA): TGTGCCAGCAGTCGCTACCCGGACGGTCCCACAGATACGCAGTATTTT. Drawing the rest from reference TRBV13 and TRBJ2-3, the complete variable domain is AAGVIQSPRHLIKEKRETATLKCYPIPRHDTVYWYQQGPGQDPQFLISFYEKMQSDKGSIPDRFSAQQFSDYHSELNMSSLELGDSALYFCASSRYPDGPTDTQYFGPGTRLTVL.

This clonotype was seen only a few times. The gene calls are TRBV7-2 and TRBJ2-1; the match to TRBD2 covers 7 bases. Trimming cost V 5 bases and J 7 bases; bases outside gene matches: 14. This CDR3 spans 16 amino acids. CDR1 is SGHTA, CDR2 FQGNSA, per germline. The CDR3 loop reads CASSPPGPAGRNEQFF. CDR3 nucleotide sequence: TGTGCCAGCAGCCCCCCGGGACCAGCGGGAAGGAATGAGCAGTTCTTC.

The chain links TRBV4-2 to TRBJ1-5; D gene unclear. Between the trimmed V and J ends, which lost 0 bases and 1 base, there was a span of 13 bases. Per the germline V gene, CDR1 is LGHNA and CDR2 is YNFKEQ. This CDR3 is built from 17 residues. The CDR3 reads CASSQDRGSGSNQPQHF. CDR3 in DNA: TGTGCCAGCAGCCAAGATCGGGGTTCGGGGAGCAATCAGCCCCAGCATTTT.

The rearrangement uses TRBV6-1 and TRBJ2-7; D perhaps matches TRBD2 (8 bases). Germline V CDR1 and CDR2: MNHNS, SASEGT. Trimming removed 4 bases from V and 2 bases from J, with 12 bases in between. This CDR3 spans 14 amino acids. CDR3 DNA: TGTGCCAGCAGTGTAGCGGGACAGACCTACGAGCAGTACTTC. Amino acid sequence: CASSVAGQTYEQYF.

V gene TRBV12-3 or TRBV12-4 combines with J gene TRBJ1-2; D remains unclear. Trimming stripped 4 bases from V and 2 bases from J, with 14 bases between. There are 15 residues in the CDR3. CDR3 region: CASSYLSSSNYGYTF. CDR3 in DNA: TGTGCCAGCAGTTACCTTTCTTCCAGCAACTATGGCTACACCTTC.

This chain uses TRBV7-9 with TRBJ2-5; D not certain. Germline CDR1 SEHNR, CDR2 FQNEAQ (reference sequence). Trimming left V 8 bases short and J 4 bases short, with 14 bases between. The length of the CDR3 is 13 residues. CDR3 sequence reads: CASFRGVGETQYF. The CDR3 DNA reads TGTGCCAGCTTCCGTGGAGTCGGAGAGACCCAGTACTTC. The variable domain in full, with the rest retrieved from reference TRBV7-9 and TRBJ2-5, is DTGVSQNPRHKITKRGQNVTFRCDPISEHNRLYWYRQTLGQGPEFLTYFQNEAQLEKSRLLSDRFSAERPKGSFSTLEIQRTEQGDSAMYLCASFRGVGETQYFGPGTRLLVL.

This chain links TRBV20-1 with TRBJ2-3; D remains unclear. The CDR3 covers 14 residues. Deletions cut 3 bases from V and 2 bases from J, with 12 bases between. The germline CDR1 and CDR2 sequences are DFQATT and SNEGSKA (reference sequence). The CDR3 DNA follows: TGCAGTGCTAGTAGCACGCTCGCCACAGATACGCAGTATTTT. Protein product: CSASSTLATDTQYF.

Ten or more counts support this clonotype. Here the CDR3 reads CSAPRGGNGYTF. CDR3 sequence (DNA): TGCAGTGCCCCCAGAGGGGGAAATGGCTACACCTTC. The gene calls are TRBV20-1 and TRBJ1-2; tentatively, D is TRBD1 (6 bases). Trimming took 6 bases from V and 6 from J, leaving 14 bases between them. This CDR3 has 12 residues. CDR1 is DFQATT and CDR2 is SNEGSKA in the germline V gene (reference sequence).

This clonotype was detected a few times. This chain uses TRBV4-2 with TRBJ1-2; D not certain. This CDR3 is built from 13 residues. Germline CDR1 is LGHNA and CDR2 is YNFKEQ. Trimming pared 1 base from V and 4 bases from J, leaving 7 bases between. The CDR3 bases are TGTGCCAGCAGCCAAGCGAGCATCTATGGCTACACCTTC. Its protein product is CASSQASIYGYTF.

The V and J genes are TRBV7-9 and TRBJ1-1, with D perhaps TRBD1 (6 bases). This CDR3 contains 12 residues. Germline lookup yields CDR1 SEHNR and CDR2 FQNEAQ (reference sequence). Trimming took off 1 base at V and 9 bases at J, with 9 bases between the two ends. The CDR3 sequence is CASSLGTEKAFF. The CDR3 DNA reads as TGTGCCAGCAGCTTAGGGACAGAGAAAGCTTTCTTT.

V gene TRBV7-2 combines with J gene TRBJ2-7; 12 bases are a match to TRBD2. CDR3 length equals 18 residues. Germline V gene sequence: CDR1 SGHTA, CDR2 FQGNSA. V shed 5 bases and J 1 base; nucleotides not matched to a gene: 12. The DNA for the CDR3 is TGTGCCAGCAGCCCCCGACTCCTGACTAGCGGGAGATCCTACGAGCAGTACTTC. Protein sequence: CASSPRLLTSGRSYEQYF.

The chain joins TRBV7-2 to TRBJ2-7; weak D call: TRBD1 (5 bases). Germline V lookup: CDR1 SGHTA, CDR2 FQGNSA. Trimming took 4 bases from V and 3 from J, leaving 13 bases between them. The CDR3 totals 14 residues. The CDR3 DNA reads TGTGCCAGCAGCTCTGGACATTATTGCTACGAGCAGTACTTC. Translating gives CASSSGHYCYEQYF.

This clonotype was observed a few times. The V gene is TRBV20-1, the J gene TRBJ2-7, with a tentative D call TRBD2 (5 bases). The V and J ends lost 7 bases and 0 bases respectively, with 22 bases between them. Germline CDR1 reads DFQATT; CDR2 reads SNEGSKA (reference sequence). The CDR3 sequence is 16 residues long. For the CDR3, the DNA is TGCAGTGTACCCCGCTCTCGGGCTAGCAACTCCTACGAGCAGTACTTC. Translation gives CSVPRSRASNSYEQYF.

This clonotype was picked up a small number of times. The J gene is TRBJ1-2, the V gene TRBV28, with D possibly TRBD1 on 5 matching bases. The CDR3 runs to 14 residues. CDR1 and CDR2 (germline): MDHEN, SYDVKM. The V end lost 5 bases, the J end lost 0 bases, and 10 bases lay between the germline ends. The CDR3 DNA is TGTGCCAGCAGTCAGGGAGGGGCTAACTATGGCTACACCTTC. Amino acids: CASSQGGANYGYTF.

The V and J genes are TRBV12-3 or TRBV12-4 and TRBJ2-1; D might be TRBD2 (5 bases). This CDR3 is 15 amino acids long. V lost 0 bases and J 2 bases, leaving 8 bases between the germline ends. CDR3 in DNA: TGTGCCAGCAGTTTAGCGGGAGCTACCTACAATGAGCAGTTCTTC. Residues: CASSLAGATYNEQFF.

This clonotype turned up a few times. The CDR3 nucleotides are TGTGCCAGCAGTTCGACACCCACAGATACGCAGTATTTT. Amino acid sequence: CASSSTPTDTQYF. This rearrangement joins TRBV12-3 or TRBV12-4 to TRBJ2-3; D not certain. V lost 4 bases, J lost 2 bases, and 7 bases lay in between. The CDR3 contains 13 residues.

This chain uses TRBV4-1 with TRBJ2-5; TRBD2 is a possible D gene (6 bases). Germline assignment: CDR1 MGHRA and CDR2 YSYEKL. The CDR3 consists of 17 residues. V lost 0 bases, J lost 4 bases, and 18 bases lay in between. The CDR3 loop is CASSQDRVAAKGETQYF. The CDR3, as DNA: TGCGCCAGCAGCCAAGATCGGGTAGCGGCCAAGGGAGAGACCCAGTACTTC.

The gene calls are TRBV12-3 or TRBV12-4 and TRBJ2-7; D is unresolved. Trimming left V 2 bases short and J 1 base short, with 9 bases between. The CDR3 contains 14 residues. In DNA, the CDR3 is TGTGCCAGCAGTTTATATCCAGTGTCCTACGAGCAGTACTTC. This gives the protein CASSLYPVSYEQYF.

This clonotype was detected only a few times. The chain combines TRBV20-1 with TRBJ2-1; D unresolved. The CDR3 has 11 residues. CDR1 and CDR2 (germline): DFQATT, SNEGSKA (reference sequence). V shed 3 bases and J shed 8 bases, with 8 bases lying between them. The CDR3 here is CSASMVDEQFF. The CDR3 DNA sequence: TGCAGTGCTAGTATGGTCGATGAGCAGTTCTTC.

The sample holds a few counts of this clonotype. The chain carries TRBV7-2 and TRBJ2-5, with TRBD2 as a possible D gene (5 bases). Trimming stripped 4 bases from V and 2 bases from J, with 14 bases between. Germline V gene sequence: CDR1 SGHTA, CDR2 FQGNSA. The CDR3 is 15 amino acids. CDR3 in DNA: TGTGCCAGCAGCTCCCTCGCGGGTCTACAAGAGACCCAGTACTTC. This gives the protein CASSSLAGLQETQYF.

Turning to this clonotype: A much bigger clone sits one base away, suggesting this may be a read error. Here the CDR3 reads CSVRGAGTSLDKQYF. The CDR3 nucleotides are TGCAGCGTGAGGGGGGCCGGGACTAGTTTGGACAAGCAGTACTTC. The chain recombines TRBV29-1 with TRBJ2-7, with 8 bases fitting TRBD2. The trim removed 6 bases at V and 8 bases at J, leaving 18 bases unmatched. This CDR3 contains 15 residues. Germline V gene sequence: CDR1 SQVTM, CDR2 ANQGSEA.

The V gene is TRBV20-1, the J gene TRBJ2-1, with 12 positions matching TRBD2. The CDR3 spans 17 residues. V lost 3 bases to trimming and J lost 0 bases; unmatched junction nucleotides: 6. Per the germline V gene, CDR1 is DFQATT and CDR2 is SNEGSKA (reference sequence). The CDR3 sequence: CSARGLAGKSSYNEQFF. The DNA of the CDR3 is TGCAGTGCTAGGGGACTAGCGGGCAAGAGCTCCTACAATGAGCAGTTCTTC.

A remark on this clonotype: Since a much larger clone is just one base distant, this may be a read error. The genes are TRBV7-7 and TRBJ2-1, with D perhaps matching TRBD2 (6 bases). Germline loops: CDR1 SSHAT, CDR2 FNYEAQ (reference sequence). This CDR3 has 13 amino acids. The CDR3 sequence is CTSSLGPNNEQFF. The CDR3 DNA follows: TGTACTAGCAGCTTGGGACCGAACAATGAGCAGTTCTTC.

The rearrangement joins TRBV20-1 to TRBJ2-2; D not certain. CDR1 DFQATT and CDR2 SNEGSKA come from the germline V gene (reference sequence). Deletions cut 0 bases from V and 6 bases from J, with 14 bases between. CDR3 size: 15 residues. CDR3 DNA sequence: TGCAGTGCTAGAGATGGTCCAGTCGAGCCCGGGGAGCTGTTTTTT. It encodes CSARDGPVEPGELFF.

The CDR3 DNA follows: TGTGCCAGCAGCTTACCGACTAGCGGTTACTACAATGAGCAGTTCTTC. This gives the protein CASSLPTSGYYNEQFF. J is TRBJ2-1 and V is TRBV11-2; 9 nucleotides match TRBD2. The CDR3 loop spans 16 amino acids. Germline loops: CDR1 SGHAT, CDR2 FQNNGV. V lost 2 bases, J lost 3 bases, and 5 bases stayed unmatched. Together with reference TRBV11-2 and TRBJ2-1, the CDR3 gives the full variable domain: EAGVAQSPRYKIIEKRQSVAFWCNPISGHATLYWYQQILGQGPKLLIQFQNNGVVDDSQLPKDRFSAERLKGVDSTLKIQPAKLEDSAVYLCASSLPTSGYYNEQFFGPGTRLTVL.

In its sample, this clonotype was seen a few times. This rearrangement joins TRBV7-9 to TRBJ2-1; the D is unclear. Germline CDR1 and CDR2: SEHNR and FQNEAQ (reference sequence). The CDR3 spans 12 residues. V was trimmed by 7 bases and J by 0 bases, leaving 4 bases between them. The CDR3 sequence: CASTSSYNEQFF. The CDR3 DNA follows: TGTGCCAGCACTAGCTCCTACAATGAGCAGTTCTTC.

Comments on this clonotype: Likely a read error: the CDR3 ends without its conserved phenylalanine or tryptophan. As DNA, the CDR3 is TGTGCCAGCAGCGTAGCGCTCTCGGGGGACAGAGCCTCTGGGGCCAACGTCCTGACTTGC. Translated: CASSVALSGDRASGANVLTC. This chain connects TRBV9 to TRBJ2-6; the D gene is possibly TRBD1 (7 bases). Germline CDR1 SGDLS, CDR2 YYNGEE. CDR3 length: 20 residues. V lost 0 bases to trimming and J lost 0 bases, with 19 bases between them.

This clonotype was recorded a few times. The rearrangement joins TRBV19 to TRBJ2-7; 10 bases are shared with TRBD2. Per the germline V gene, CDR1 is LNHDA and CDR2 is SQIVND (reference sequence). V was pared by 6 bases and J by 1 base, with 6 bases of the junction left unmatched. CDR3 size: 15 residues. The CDR3 coding sequence is TGTGCCAGTAGGCCACTAGCGGGACCATCCTACGAGCAGTACTTC. Residues: CASRPLAGPSYEQYF.

The chain uses TRBV13 and TRBJ2-1, with D possibly being TRBD1 or TRBD2 (6 bases each). This CDR3 region has 17 residues. Looked up from germline, CDR1 is PRHDT and CDR2 is FYEKMQ (reference sequence). Trimming took off 6 bases at V and 2 bases at J, with 20 bases between the two ends. The CDR3 coding sequence is TGTGCCAGCAGACCACCCCTGGGGGCGGGACCCTACAATGAGCAGTTCTTC. Protein: CASRPPLGAGPYNEQFF.